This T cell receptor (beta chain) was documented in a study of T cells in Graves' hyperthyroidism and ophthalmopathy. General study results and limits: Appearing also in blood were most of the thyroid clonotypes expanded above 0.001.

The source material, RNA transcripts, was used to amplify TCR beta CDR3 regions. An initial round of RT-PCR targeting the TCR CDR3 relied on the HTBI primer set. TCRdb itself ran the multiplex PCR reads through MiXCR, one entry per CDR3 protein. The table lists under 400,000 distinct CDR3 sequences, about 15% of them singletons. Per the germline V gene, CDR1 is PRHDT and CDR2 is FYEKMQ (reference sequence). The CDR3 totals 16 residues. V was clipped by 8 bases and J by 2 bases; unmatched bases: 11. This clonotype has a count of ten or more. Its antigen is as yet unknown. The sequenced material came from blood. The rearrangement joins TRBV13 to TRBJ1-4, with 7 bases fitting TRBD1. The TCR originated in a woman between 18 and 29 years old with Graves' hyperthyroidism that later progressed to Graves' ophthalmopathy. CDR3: CASGAHRGQTNEKLFF. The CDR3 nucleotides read TGTGCCAGCGGGGCCCACAGGGGCCAGACTAATGAAAAACTGTTTTTT.